These 26 T cell receptor beta chains were sequenced from one sample in a study of beta chain features in type 1 diabetes. The study, taken as a whole, reports: Among all four CD4+ subsets, Type 1 diabetes patients had TCRB CDR3s that were moderately but significantly shorter.

Expressed TCRB transcripts got sequenced, as all isolated RNA was reverse transcribed. Generated by immunoSEQ multiplex PCR, the TCRdb table keeps only in-frame clones and is missing some. This sample yields 500,000 to 800,000 clones, of which 9.5% to 15% are seen a single time; around 0.12% belongs to the top ten. These TCRs' antigens remain unknown. Sequences were obtained from naive CD4+ T cells from blood. These receptors originate from a man aged 25 to 45 with type 1 diabetes.

The chain combines TRBV5-1 with TRBJ2-7; D not certain. Germline V CDR1 and CDR2: SGHRS, YFSETQ. The V and J ends lost 5 bases and 0 bases respectively, with 15 bases between them. This CDR3 has 15 amino acids. CDR3 residues: CASREIQSLSYEQYF. The CDR3 DNA sequence: TGCGCCAGCAGAGAAATACAGAGCCTCTCCTACGAGCAGTACTTC.

This clone came up a few times. The chain employs TRBV9 and TRBJ1-2; D not resolved. Between the trimmed V and J ends, which lost 1 base and 2 bases, there was a span of 12 bases. CDR1 SGDLS and CDR2 YYNGEE come from the germline V gene. The CDR3 is made up of 15 amino acids. CDR3 protein: CASSVSADGNYGYTF. DNA of the CDR3: TGTGCCAGCAGCGTATCGGCGGACGGAAACTATGGCTACACCTTC.

J is TRBJ1-2 and V is TRBV4-2, with 8 bases matching TRBD1. The CDR3 is made up of 15 amino acids. V trimming: 3 bases; J trimming: 4 bases; junction bases outside the gene matches: 7. From germline, CDR1 is LGHNA and CDR2 YNFKEQ. The CDR3 reads CASSQGDRSLYGYTF. The CDR3 nucleotides are TGTGCCAGCAGCCAGGGGGACAGGAGCCTCTATGGCTACACCTTC.

This clone has just a few counts. This chain joins TRBV5-4 and TRBJ2-5, with 9 bases that match TRBD2. The junction had 7 bases not matched to a gene; V was cut back by 2 bases and J by 5 bases. In germline, CDR1 is SGHNT, CDR2 YYREEE (reference sequence). This CDR3 is 15 amino acids long. The CDR3 bases are TGTGCCAGCAGCTTTCAAGGGACTAGCTGGGAGACCCAGTACTTC. This sequence encodes CASSFQGTSWETQYF. Together with reference TRBV5-4 and TRBJ2-5, the CDR3 gives the full variable domain: ETGVTQSPTHLIKTRGQQVTLRCSSQSGHNTVSWYQQALGQGPQFIFQYYREEENGRGNFPPRFSGLQFPNYSSELNVNALELDDSALYLCASSFQGTSWETQYFGPGTRLLVL.

This clone was detected only a few times. The chain has TRBV15 and TRBJ2-1; 7 nucleotides align to TRBD1. Germline values: CDR1 LNHNV, CDR2 YYDKDF (reference sequence). The V gene end was trimmed by 1 base and the J gene end by 14 bases; junction bases not matched to a gene: 5. This CDR3 spans 12 amino acids. The CDR3 here is CATSRATGNKFF. The CDR3 bases are TGTGCCACCAGCAGAGCGACAGGGAATAAGTTCTTC.

This clone has more than one count but fewer than ten. V and J are TRBV9 and TRBJ2-5; D not resolved. V gave up 0 bases and J gave up 6 bases, with 9 bases separating them. Germline CDR1 reads SGDLS; CDR2 reads YYNGEE. This CDR3 region has 13 residues. The chain's CDR3 is CASSVAGKQTQYF. DNA of the CDR3: TGTGCCAGCAGCGTAGCAGGAAAGCAGACCCAGTACTTC.

The chain couples TRBV6-1 to TRBJ1-2, with no clear D. The CDR3 is 11 amino acids. Germline V lookup: CDR1 MNHNS, CDR2 SASEGT. V was clipped by 7 bases and J by 2 bases, with 5 bases between them. The CDR3 protein is CASTENYGYTF. The DNA for the CDR3 is TGTGCCAGCACAGAAAACTATGGCTACACCTTC.

This clone was observed a few times. The chain carries TRBV7-9 and TRBJ1-1, with D perhaps matching TRBD1 (5 bases). CDR1 and CDR2 from the germline V gene are SEHNR and FQNEAQ (reference sequence). Trimming shortened V by 1 base and J by 4 bases, and 16 bases separated the two germline ends. The CDR3 is made up of 16 amino acids. The CDR3 nucleotides read TGTGCCAGCAGCTTAGGGCAGGGCCTGCCCACCACTGAAGCTTTCTTT. It specifies CASSLGQGLPTTEAFF.

This clone was detected a few times. The chain links TRBV7-9 to TRBJ2-7; D possibly corresponds to TRBD2 (5 bases). This CDR3 spans 14 amino acids. Germline V CDR1 and CDR2: SEHNR, FQNEAQ (reference sequence). The V gene lost 1 base and the J gene lost 6 bases, with 13 bases spanning the gap. The CDR3 sequence: CASSLVTGVAEQYF. DNA for the CDR3: TGTGCCAGCAGCTTAGTAACCGGGGTGGCCGAGCAGTACTTC.

This clone came up a few times. The chain joins TRBV25-1 to TRBJ2-1, with D perhaps matching TRBD2 (6 bases). Trimming pared 4 bases from V and 9 bases from J, leaving 19 bases between. The CDR3 sequence is 15 residues long. Germline CDR1 reads MGHDK; CDR2 reads SYGVNS. CDR3 sequence reads: CASSGGVRRSPEQFF. In nucleotides, the CDR3 is TGTGCCAGCAGTGGGGGGGTACGCCGGAGCCCTGAGCAGTTCTTC.

With respect to this clone: The junction differs from germline at one of its ends, possibly a read error. The V call is TRBV10-3, the J call TRBJ2-7; D possibly corresponds to TRBD1 (6 bases). Germline V gives CDR1 ENHRY, CDR2 SYGVKD. The CDR3 runs 15 residues. The CDR3 nucleotides read TGTGCCAGCAGTTACTCCGAACAGGGCTCCTACGAGCAGTACTTC. It specifies CASSYSEQGSYEQYF.

The V call is TRBV7-2, the J call TRBJ1-3; 7 bases agree with TRBD1. V trimming: 4 bases; J trimming: 2 bases; junction bases outside the gene matches: 17. Germline CDR1 and CDR2: SGHTA and FQGNSA. This CDR3 comprises 19 residues. In nucleotides, the CDR3 is TGTGCCAGCAGCTGGTCCCCGGGACAGTTATCGACAGCTGGAAACACCATATATTTT. Amino acid sequence: CASSWSPGQLSTAGNTIYF. The complete variable domain, with remaining parts taken from reference TRBV7-2 and TRBJ1-3, reads GAGVSQSPSNKVTEKGKDVELRCDPISGHTALYWYRQSLGQGLEFLIYFQGNSAPDKSGLPSDRFSAERTGGSVSTLTIQRTQQEDSAVYLCASSWSPGQLSTAGNTIYFGEGSWLTVV.

V and J are TRBV27 and TRBJ2-7; TRBD1 matches 7 bases. The CDR3 sequence is 14 residues long. Germline V gene sequence: CDR1 MNHEY, CDR2 SMNVEV (reference sequence). J was trimmed by 2 bases and V by 5 bases; bases with no gene match: 6. CDR3: CASSMDRRTYEQYF. The CDR3 nucleotides are TGTGCCAGCAGTATGGACAGGAGAACCTACGAGCAGTACTTC.

V usage is TRBV9 and J usage is TRBJ1-4; D is undetermined. CDR3 length equals 16 residues. The germline V gene encodes CDR1 SGDLS and CDR2 YYNGEE. Trimming stripped 4 bases from V and 0 bases from J, with 13 bases between. In nucleotides, the CDR3 is TGTGCCAGCAGCCCAAGTGGATTTGCAACTAATGAAAAACTGTTTTTT. Translated, it gives CASSPSGFATNEKLFF.

The V gene is TRBV7-2, the J gene TRBJ2-7; D may correspond to TRBD1 or TRBD2 (6 bases each). Trimming pared 2 bases from V and 0 bases from J, leaving 11 bases between. The CDR3 is made up of 15 amino acids. Germline CDR1 is SGHTA and CDR2 is FQGNSA. The CDR3 loop is CASSLTWGASYEQYF. The DNA of the CDR3 is TGTGCCAGCAGCTTAACTTGGGGGGCCTCCTACGAGCAGTACTTC.

The chain employs TRBV28 and TRBJ2-2; D ambiguous. Germline V gene sequence: CDR1 MDHEN, CDR2 SYDVKM. CDR3 length: 15 residues. V lost 4 bases to trimming and J lost 6 bases, with 15 bases between them. The CDR3 is CASSSQLKFAGELFF. The CDR3 coding sequence is TGTGCCAGCAGTTCTCAGCTCAAGTTCGCCGGGGAGCTGTTTTTT.

This clone was seen only a few times. J is TRBJ1-2 and V is TRBV27, with D tentatively TRBD1 (5 bases). The germline gives CDR1 MNHEY, CDR2 SMNVEV (reference sequence). This CDR3 is built from 16 residues. Trimming cost V 4 bases and J 4 bases, with 19 bases left between them. The CDR3 sequence is CASSSARGPVTYGYTF. The CDR3, as DNA: TGTGCCAGCAGTTCAGCCCGGGGCCCGGTGACCTATGGCTACACCTTC.

This clone appeared a few times. This sequence joins TRBV4-2 and TRBJ2-5, with TRBD2 matching over 8 bases. With 1 base clipped from V and 5 bases from J, the junction kept 3 bases outside the gene matches. Per the germline V gene, CDR1 is LGHNA and CDR2 is YNFKEQ. The CDR3 contains 14 residues. This CDR3 is CASSQVGGAETQYF. The CDR3 nucleotides read TGTGCCAGCAGCCAAGTCGGGGGGGCGGAGACCCAGTACTTC.

V and J are TRBV11-3 and TRBJ2-7, with D possibly matching TRBD1 (6 bases). Trimming stripped 7 bases from V and 3 bases from J, with 16 bases between. The CDR3 runs to 14 residues. Germline V gene data show CDR1 as SGHNT and CDR2 as YENEEA. The CDR3 DNA reads as TGTGCCAGCAACTTGGACAGCTTGCACTACGAGCAGTACTTC. As protein: CASNLDSLHYEQYF.

This clone has more than one count but fewer than ten. The CDR3 DNA reads TGTGCCAGCAGCGTGGGAGCTAACTATGGCTACACCTTC. Residues: CASSVGANYGYTF. The chain links TRBV7-9 to TRBJ1-2; D ambiguous. The V gene lost 5 bases and the J gene lost 0 bases, with 7 bases spanning the gap. Looked up from germline, CDR1 is SEHNR and CDR2 is FQNEAQ (reference sequence). CDR3 length equals 13 residues.

The rearrangement uses TRBV7-3 and TRBJ2-1, with D perhaps matching TRBD2 (5 bases). This CDR3 is 14 amino acids long. CDR1 is SGHTA and CDR2 is FQGTGA in the germline V gene. V lost 4 bases to trimming and J lost 6 bases, with 13 bases between them. In DNA, the CDR3 is TGTGCCAGCAGCTCCGGATGGAGGAGCAATGAGCAGTTCTTC. This encodes CASSSGWRSNEQFF.

In this sample, this clone turned up a few times. J is TRBJ1-6 and V is TRBV11-2, with D hard to call. CDR1 is SGHAT, CDR2 FQNNGV, per germline. Between the trimmed V and J ends, which lost 6 bases and 9 bases, there was a span of 9 bases. This CDR3 comprises 12 residues. Here the CDR3 reads CASRLVGSPLHF. Here the CDR3 DNA reads TGTGCCAGCAGGCTGGTTGGTTCACCCCTCCACTTT.

This clone has just a few counts. The chain uses TRBV7-9 and TRBJ1-4; D gene uncertain. Per germline, CDR1 SEHNR and CDR2 FQNEAQ (reference sequence). The CDR3 covers 13 residues. The germline V and J ends were trimmed by 1 base and 8 bases, with 8 bases remaining between them. CDR3 protein: CASSLDMGEKLFF. Written as DNA, the CDR3 is TGTGCCAGCAGCTTAGACATGGGGGAAAAACTGTTTTTT.

The chain carries TRBV5-1 and TRBJ1-6; tentative D call: TRBD1 (5 bases). Trimming removed 1 base at V and 4 bases at J, with 18 bases between. This CDR3 has 18 amino acids. The germline gives CDR1 SGHRS, CDR2 YFSETQ. In nucleotides, the CDR3 is TGCGCCAGCAGCTTGAGGGGTCCTGAGGGACCTTATAATTCACCCCTCCACTTT. Translated, it gives CASSLRGPEGPYNSPLHF.

This clone was counted only a few times. The chain combines TRBV30 with TRBJ1-4; no reliable D call. V lost 1 base and J 6 bases, leaving 21 bases between the germline ends. Germline assignment: CDR1 GTSNPN and CDR2 SVGIG (reference sequence). This CDR3 region has 17 residues. CDR3 in DNA: TGTGCCTGGAGTGGAGGGTATAGTTTTGTGGGAGATGAAAAACTGTTTTTT. The encoded protein is CAWSGGYSFVGDEKLFF.

The rearrangement uses TRBV10-3 and TRBJ2-1; 7 positions agree with TRBD2. The V gene end was trimmed by 2 bases and the J gene end by 8 bases; junction bases not matched to a gene: 9. This CDR3 region has 15 residues. The germline CDR1 and CDR2 sequences are ENHRY and SYGVKD. CDR3 nucleotides: TGTGCCATCAGTGAGGGGAGGACTAGTAACCATGAGCAGTTCTTC. Translation gives CAISEGRTSNHEQFF.